The 25 T cell receptor beta chains reported below all come from one sample, sequenced in a study of cytomegalovirus exposure and HLA in healthy donors. TCRdb keeps only in-frame clones here, not all; method: immunoSEQ multiplex PCR. Found here are roughly 77,000 clones, 85% to 95% of them singletons; the top ten hold 0.69%. The material sequenced was PBMCs. Source of these receptors: a young woman in good health and CMV-seronegative.

The chain carries TRBV18 and TRBJ1-2; 8 bases line up with TRBD1. The length of the CDR3 is 13 residues. CDR1 is KGHSH and CDR2 is LQKENI in the germline V gene. The junction had 2 bases not matched to a gene; V was cut back by 4 bases and J by 4 bases. The CDR3 reads CASSRTGSYGYTF. For the CDR3, the DNA is TGTGCCAGCTCACGGACAGGGTCCTATGGCTACACCTTC.

The genes are TRBV30 and TRBJ1-1; 7 bases match TRBD1. This CDR3 is built from 15 residues. The J segment lost 0 bases and the V segment lost 3 bases, leaving 7 bases of the junction unmatched. Germline CDR1 and CDR2: GTSNPN and SVGIG (reference sequence). The CDR3 is CAWRLKGGMNTEAFF. The CDR3 coding sequence is TGTGCCTGGAGACTAAAAGGGGGCATGAACACTGAAGCTTTCTTT. The complete variable domain, with remaining parts taken from reference TRBV30 and TRBJ1-1, reads SQTIHQWPATLVQPVGSPLSLECTVEGTSNPNLYWYRQAAGRGLQLLFYSVGIGQISSEVPQNLSASRPQDRQFILSSKKLLLSDSGFYLCAWRLKGGMNTEAFFGQGTRLTVV.

The V and J genes are TRBV7-9 and TRBJ1-1; D not resolved. CDR3 size: 15 residues. V dropped 5 bases and J dropped 2 bases, with 15 bases sitting between them. The V gene's germline CDR1 is SEHNR and CDR2 FQNEAQ (reference sequence). CDR3 region: CASSEWIGGNTEAFF. DNA of the CDR3: TGTGCCAGCAGCGAATGGATTGGAGGAAACACTGAAGCTTTCTTT.

This clone was observed a handful of times. The chain is built from TRBV11-2 and TRBJ1-2, with D possibly matching TRBD1 (5 bases). V lost 4 bases, J lost 1 base, and 13 bases lay in between. This CDR3 has 15 amino acids. The germline V gene encodes CDR1 SGHAT and CDR2 FQNNGV. The CDR3 DNA reads TGTGCCAGCAGCTCAAATAGGGGAAATAACTATGGCTACACCTTC. Its protein is CASSSNRGNNYGYTF.

The V and J genes are TRBV4-1 and TRBJ1-6, with D perhaps matching TRBD1 (5 bases). The CDR3 is 14 amino acids. V lost 8 bases, J lost 9 bases, and 17 bases lay in between. Germline CDR1 MGHRA, CDR2 YSYEKL. The CDR3: CASDWGGNGSPLHF. The DNA of the CDR3 is TGCGCCAGCGATTGGGGGGGGAATGGTTCACCCCTCCACTTT.

The rearrangement links TRBV5-6 to TRBJ2-1; 7 bases align to TRBD2. CDR1 is SGHDT and CDR2 is YYEEEE in the germline V gene. The CDR3 totals 15 residues. V trimming: 1 base; J trimming: 1 base; junction bases outside the gene matches: 2. The CDR3 spells CASSLPGGSYNEQFF. The CDR3 coding sequence is TGTGCCAGCAGCTTGCCCGGGGGGTCCTACAATGAGCAGTTCTTC.

This rearrangement joins TRBV19 to TRBJ2-3, with D perhaps matching TRBD1 (5 bases). CDR3 size: 13 residues. Germline CDR1 is LNHDA and CDR2 is SQIVND (reference sequence). The CDR3 is CATRARANYTQYF. The CDR3 DNA is TGTGCGACTCGGGCCAGGGCAAATTATACGCAGTATTTT.

This chain links TRBV10-2 with TRBJ2-7; 7 bases map to TRBD1. V trimming: 5 bases; J trimming: 6 bases; junction bases outside the gene matches: 10. Germline lookup yields CDR1 WSHSY and CDR2 SAAADI. The CDR3 has 14 amino acids. DNA of the CDR3: TGCGCCAGCAGTACTTTGACAGGGTCGGTCGAGCAGTACTTC. This translates into CASSTLTGSVEQYF.

This chain uses TRBV27 with TRBJ2-1; 8 bases match TRBD1. Trimming at V came to 4 bases and at J to 6 bases, leaving 2 bases not matched to a gene. CDR3 length: 13 amino acids. Germline-derived CDR1 and CDR2 are MNHEY and SMNVEV (reference sequence). The CDR3 loop is CASSWTGTNEQFF. CDR3 bases: TGTGCCAGCAGTTGGACAGGGACCAATGAGCAGTTCTTC.

The rearrangement links TRBV28 to TRBJ1-5; D is uncertain. This CDR3 contains 15 residues. V was clipped by 4 bases and J by 2 bases, with 12 bases between them. CDR1 is MDHEN and CDR2 is SYDVKM in the germline V gene. The CDR3 DNA reads as TGTGCCAGCAGTTCGGGTTATTGGGGCAATCAGCCCCAGCATTTT. Translating gives CASSSGYWGNQPQHF.

The chain combines TRBV6-5 with TRBJ2-3, with 7 bases fitting TRBD2. Losses at the gene ends were 4 bases for V and 5 bases for J; bases not matched to a gene: 6. The CDR3 has 14 amino acids. Germline V gives CDR1 MNHEY, CDR2 SVGAGI. The CDR3 sequence: CASSSRLAEDTQYF. CDR3 nucleotides: TGTGCCAGCAGTTCTCGACTAGCAGAAGATACGCAGTATTTT.

This chain connects TRBV10-3 to TRBJ1-2, with TRBD1 matching over 10 bases. The CDR3 has 15 amino acids. V shed 7 bases, J shed 7 bases, and the junction held 12 bases outside the gene matches. Germline V gene sequence: CDR1 ENHRY, CDR2 SYGVKD. The CDR3 region is CAINGPGQGMPGYTF. CDR3 nucleotides: TGTGCCATCAATGGACCGGGACAGGGGATGCCTGGCTACACCTTC.

About this clone: Within the sample, other DNA sequences also encode this same CDR3. This sequence joins TRBV5-5 and TRBJ1-1; D is perhaps TRBD1 (6 bases). The V end was cut by 1 base, the J end by 8 bases, with 9 bases between. CDR3 length equals 12 residues. CDR1 and CDR2 (germline): SGHKS, YYEKEE (reference sequence). CDR3 sequence (DNA): TGTGCCAGCAGCTTGCGTGGGACAGAAGCTTTCTTT. Its translation is CASSLRGTEAFF. Complete variable domain (other parts from reference TRBV5-5 and TRBJ1-1): DAGVTQSPTHLIKTRGQQVTLRCSPISGHKSVSWYQQVLGQGPQFIFQYYEKEERGRGNFPDRFSARQFPNYSSELNVNALLLGDSALYLCASSLRGTEAFFGQGTRLTVV.

V is TRBV7-2 and J is TRBJ1-1; D perhaps matches TRBD1 (6 bases). Germline loops: CDR1 SGHTA, CDR2 FQGNSA. The CDR3 sequence is 14 residues long. The germline V and J ends were trimmed by 6 bases and 8 bases, with 19 bases remaining between them. As DNA, the CDR3 is TGTGCCAGCAGACCAGACCACAGGGTACCAGAAGCTTTCTTT. Its protein product is CASRPDHRVPEAFF.

Written as DNA, the CDR3 is TGTGCCAGCAGCTGGGGGGACAGAAACAATGAGCAGTTCTTC. The encoded protein is CASSWGDRNNEQFF. The chain employs TRBV5-4 and TRBJ2-1, with a possible D match to TRBD1 (7 bases). V was shortened by 3 bases and J by 5 bases, with 12 bases between the two germline ends. This CDR3 comprises 14 residues. From germline, CDR1 is SGHNT and CDR2 YYREEE (reference sequence).

The chain is built from TRBV15 and TRBJ2-7, with D unclear. The CDR3 is 15 residues long. Germline lookup yields CDR1 LNHNV and CDR2 YYDKDF (reference sequence). The V gene lost 0 bases and the J gene lost 0 bases, with 9 bases spanning the gap. The CDR3 coding sequence is TGTGCCACCAGCAGAGATCCTGGCAGCTCCTACGAGCAGTACTTC. Translated: CATSRDPGSSYEQYF.

This rearrangement joins TRBV7-8 to TRBJ2-3, with 7 positions matching TRBD2. The germline V gene has CDR1 SGHVS and CDR2 FQNEAQ. The V segment lost 0 bases and the J segment 5 bases; nucleotides outside the gene matches: 11. This CDR3 spans 17 amino acids. The CDR3: CASSLARVTSPKDTQYF. The CDR3, as DNA: TGTGCCAGCAGCTTAGCGCGTGTGACTAGCCCGAAAGATACGCAGTATTTT.

This chain uses TRBV29-1 with TRBJ2-7, with D tentatively TRBD2 (5 bases). Trimming shortened V by 3 bases and J by 0 bases, and 24 bases separated the two germline ends. Germline loops: CDR1 SQVTM, CDR2 ANQGSEA. The CDR3 totals 18 residues. In DNA, the CDR3 is TGCAGCGTTGAGATTCCTGTACGGGGTCGGCTTTACTCCTACGAGCAGTACTTC. Its protein product is CSVEIPVRGRLYSYEQYF.

The V and J genes are TRBV28 and TRBJ1-1; 8 bases match TRBD1. In germline, CDR1 is MDHEN, CDR2 SYDVKM. This CDR3 comprises 16 residues. The V gene end was trimmed by 3 bases and the J gene end by 5 bases; junction bases not matched to a gene: 11. CDR3 sequence: CASSFSRRGPGTEAFF. CDR3 DNA sequence: TGTGCCAGCAGTTTCTCGCGCAGGGGGCCTGGGACTGAAGCTTTCTTT.

The chain carries TRBV19 and TRBJ1-2, with D unclear. CDR3 length equals 13 residues. Germline V gene sequence: CDR1 LNHDA, CDR2 SQIVND (reference sequence). Trimming cost V 3 bases and J 7 bases, with 12 bases left between them. The CDR3 DNA sequence: TGTGCCAGTAGTATCGGCGGGCGCTCTGGCTACACCTTC. Translation: CASSIGGRSGYTF.

The chain carries TRBV2 and TRBJ1-4; D is unresolved. With 7 bases removed from V and 6 bases from J, the gap between germline ends came to 15 bases. CDR3 size: 14 residues. CDR1 and CDR2 (germline): SNHLY, FYNNEI. CDR3 protein: CASTETRSDEKLFF. CDR3 nucleotides: TGTGCCAGCACCGAGACACGGTCAGATGAAAAACTGTTTTTT.

This chain uses TRBV15 with TRBJ1-2; 8 positions agree with TRBD1. The CDR3 runs to 15 residues. After removal of 2 bases from V and 7 bases from J, the junction contained 9 bases not matched to a gene. The germline V gene encodes CDR1 LNHNV and CDR2 YYDKDF (reference sequence). CDR3 region: CATSRRQGMRGGYTF. The CDR3 DNA follows: TGTGCCACCAGCAGAAGACAGGGGATGAGAGGTGGCTACACCTTC.

The chain recombines TRBV4-1 with TRBJ2-7, with a tentative D call TRBD2 (6 bases). V lost 4 bases and J lost 3, with 13 bases in between. The germline V gene has CDR1 MGHRA and CDR2 YSYEKL. This CDR3 comprises 14 residues. CDR3 sequence (DNA): TGCGCCAGCAGCCGCGGGACGGGGGACTACGAGCAGTACTTC. This codes for CASSRGTGDYEQYF.

The rearrangement joins TRBV19 to TRBJ2-1, with D hard to call. Germline loops: CDR1 LNHDA, CDR2 SQIVND (reference sequence). The CDR3 has 14 amino acids. Between the trimmed V and J ends, which lost 1 base and 6 bases, there was a span of 10 bases. The CDR3 sequence: CASSIGRRSNEQFF. CDR3 coding DNA: TGTGCCAGTAGTATAGGCCGTCGGTCCAATGAGCAGTTCTTC.

CDR3 DNA sequence: TGTGCCAGCAGTTATGAAGGACAAAACTACAATGAGCAGTTCTTC. It codes for CASSYEGQNYNEQFF. The genes are TRBV6-5 and TRBJ2-1; tentatively, D is TRBD1 (5 bases). CDR3 size: 15 residues. Trimming pared 3 bases from V and 3 bases from J, leaving 12 bases between. Germline CDR1 and CDR2: MNHEY and SVGAGI.